Listed below are T cell receptor beta chains from one sample, sequenced in a study of blood T cell repertoires in COVID-19. The table came from immunoSEQ multiplex PCR; TCRdb's copy has only in-frame clones and leaves some out. The sample holds about 120,000 clones, about 85% seen once. Material for sequencing was peripheral blood. Every receptor here comes from a human donor in a cohort sampled during active COVID-19. The CDR3 runs from the conserved cysteine through the conserved F or W. A D gene is named only where the DNA matches it firmly. Some rows mark clone size as missing; the rest say once, few, many or name a class of expanded clone.

D gene	J gene	clone size	V gene	CDR3 DNA	CDR3 protein
NA	TRBJ1-1	once	TRBV19	TGTGCCAGCCTAGCTGGCCTAGCTCAGGGGATGTCGAACACTGAAGCTTTCTTT	CASLAGLAQGMSNTEAFF
NA	TRBJ1-4	NA	TRBV6-1	TGTGCCAGCAGTGAGGCCAGGGCTAATGAAAAACTGTTTTTT	CASSEARANEKLFF
TRBD1	TRBJ2-1	NA	TRBV6-5	TGTGCCAGCAGCCGGACAGGCAATGAGCAGTTCTTC	CASSRTGNEQFF
TRBD1	TRBJ1-1	NA	TRBV7-3	TGTGCCAGCAGCACCGGACAGGCGGGAACTGGGGCTTTCTTT	CASSTGQAGTGAFF
NA	TRBJ1-1	NA	TRBV20-1	TGCAGTGCTAGTTTAGGGGCCATGAACACTGAAGCTTTCTTT	CSASLGAMNTEAFF
NA	TRBJ2-7	NA	TRBV10-2	TGCGCCAGCACCGGGGGACGGTTTGCCTACGAGCAGTACTTC	CASTGGRFAYEQYF
NA	TRBJ2-3	NA	TRBV7-3	TGTGCCAGCAGCCCGGGGGCGGGGGCGGGCACAGATACGCAGTATTTT	CASSPGAGAGTDTQYF
TRBD2	TRBJ2-2	NA	TRBV11-2	TGTGCCAGCAGCTTATTTCAGCGACTAGCGGTTTTCACCGGGGAGCTGTTTTTT	CASSLFQRLAVFTGELFF
NA	TRBJ2-6	NA	TRBV29-1	TGCAGCGTTATGTTTAGCTCTGGGGCCAACGTCCTGACTTTC	CSVMFSSGANVLTF
TRBD2	TRBJ2-2	NA	TRBV2	TGTGCCAGCACCCGAGGGGTAGCGGGGGGCCTAACCGGGGAGCTGTTTTTT	CASTRGVAGGLTGELFF
TRBD1	TRBJ1-4	NA	TRBV7-9	TGTGCCAGCAGCAGGACAGGGAACGAAAAACTGTTTTTT	CASSRTGNEKLFF
TRBD2	TRBJ2-3	NA	TRBV7-3	TGTGCCAGCAGCTACTCGGGTAGCGGGGAGGATACGCAGTATTTT	CASSYSGSGEDTQYF
NA	TRBJ1-1	NA	TRBV6-1	TGTGCCAGCAGTGAAGTGGTTGGTAGCTTGAACACTGAAGCTTTCTTT	CASSEVVGSLNTEAFF
NA	TRBJ2-5	NA	TRBV19	TGTGCCAGTAGTACGCCGGGACAAAAAGAGACCCAGTACTTC	CASSTPGQKETQYF
TRBD1	TRBJ2-2	once	TRBV7-6	TGTGCCAGCAGCTTAGCGCGACAGGGGGCGCCCACCGGGGAGCTGTTTTTT	CASSLARQGAPTGELFF
TRBD1	TRBJ1-5	NA	TRBV27	TGTGCCAGCAGTCCCGGGACAGGGGAGGAGCCCCAGCATTTT	CASSPGTGEEPQHF
NA	TRBJ2-7	NA	TRBV10-3	TGTGCCATCAGTGAGTCTTACCCAGGATCCGAGCAGTACTTC	CAISESYPGSEQYF
NA	TRBJ2-2	NA	TRBV29-1	TGCAGCGTTGTTACTAGGGTAGCTTCGAACACCGGGGAGCTGTTTTTT	CSVVTRVASNTGELFF
NA	TRBJ1-2	NA	TRBV11-2	TGTGCCAGCAGCTTAGAAGCCTATGGCTACACCTTC	CASSLEAYGYTF
TRBD1	TRBJ1-2	NA	TRBV6-5	TGTGCCAGCAGCCTGGGACAGACTGGGGGCTACACCTTC	CASSLGQTGGYTF
NA	TRBJ1-2	once	TRBV27	TGTGCCAGCAGTTACAACAGGGCTGGCTCTGGCTACACCTTC	CASSYNRAGSGYTF
TRBD1	TRBJ2-4	NA	TRBV5-1	TGCGCCAGCAGCTTGGTGGGACAGACTAATGTTCAGTACTTC	CASSLVGQTNVQYF
NA	TRBJ1-6	NA	TRBV5-1	TGCGCCAGCAGCTTGGGAACCCGGGGCTCCTATAATTCACCCCTCCACTTT	CASSLGTRGSYNSPLHF
TRBD2	TRBJ2-7	NA	TRBV29-1	TGCAGCGTGGGTACTAGCGGGAGCTCCTACGAGCAGTACTTC	CSVGTSGSSYEQYF
NA	TRBJ1-1	NA	TRBV7-9	TGTGCCAGCAGCGCCGGACAGCACACTGAAGCTTTCTTT	CASSAGQHTEAFF
TRBD1	TRBJ2-5	few	TRBV11-2	TGTGCCAGCAGCCCTCGACAGGGTTACGAGACCCAGTACTTC	CASSPRQGYETQYF
NA	TRBJ2-7	few	TRBV6-6	TGTGCCAGCACCCCGCGGGCGGGCGGTGGTAGCGGGCAGTACTTC	CASTPRAGGGSGQYF
TRBD1	TRBJ2-3	NA	TRBV28	TGTGCCAGCAGTCTGACAGGGTTGAATACGCAGTATTTT	CASSLTGLNTQYF
NA	TRBJ1-2	NA	TRBV7-3	TGTGCCAGCAGCTCCGGTCAACAGGGATATGGCTACACCTTC	CASSSGQQGYGYTF
NA	TRBJ1-4	NA	TRBV5-1	TGCGCCAGCAGCTTGAATCCTGGCCGGGGAGGCGAAAAACTGTTTTTT	CASSLNPGRGGEKLFF
NA	TRBJ2-1	NA	TRBV7-3	TGTGCCAGCAGTCGAAACGCAGACTTATCCTACAATGAGCAGTTCTTC	CASSRNADLSYNEQFF
NA	TRBJ2-3	once	TRBV19	TGTGCCAGTAGTCCCGATGCTCGGGTCGGCACAGATACGCAGTATTTT	CASSPDARVGTDTQYF
NA	TRBJ1-5	NA	TRBV3-1/TRBV3-2	TGTGCCAGCAGCCAAGTCTCGCGGGGGCCCCAGCATTTT	CASSQVSRGPQHF
TRBD1	TRBJ1-5	NA	TRBV7-2	TGTGCCAGCAGCACAAAGGGACAGAGTAATCAGCCCCAGCATTTT	CASSTKGQSNQPQHF
NA	TRBJ1-2	NA	TRBV5-5	TGTGCCAGCAGCTTGTTCCCCTTGTCCGGGGGCTACACCTTC	CASSLFPLSGGYTF
TRBD1	TRBJ1-5	NA	TRBV5-1	TGCGCCAGCAGCTTGGGACAGGGTGCCGATCAGCCCCAGCATTTT	CASSLGQGADQPQHF
TRBD1	TRBJ1-1	NA	TRBV4-1	TGCGCCAGCAGCCCGAGGGGTGACAGGGCCGGCACTGAAGCTTTCTTT	CASSPRGDRAGTEAFF
NA	TRBJ2-5	NA	TRBV19	TGTGCCAGTAGACGGGACACCTCCACAGGGACCCAGTACTTC	CASRRDTSTGTQYF
NA	TRBJ2-6	NA	TRBV19	TGTGCCAGTAGTACGGTGGGGCAGTTCAACGTCCTGACTTTC	CASSTVGQFNVLTF
TRBD2	TRBJ2-1	once	TRBV4-1	TGCGCCAGCAGCCAAGATGGTAGCGGGGGGGCCCTTCCTGAGCAGTTCTTC	CASSQDGSGGALPEQFF
TRBD2	TRBJ2-7	NA	TRBV6-1	TGTGCCAGCAGTGGTATCGGCGGGAGGGCCCGGGACGAGCAGTACTTC	CASSGIGGRARDEQYF
TRBD1	TRBJ2-1	NA	TRBV19	TGTGCCAGTCGACAGGGTGGAACGTACAATGAGCAGTTCTTC	CASRQGGTYNEQFF
TRBD1	TRBJ2-3	NA	TRBV7-7	TGTGCCAGCAGCTTCTCGACAGGGGTGGCAGATACGCAGTATTTT	CASSFSTGVADTQYF
NA	TRBJ1-6	NA	TRBV5-1	TGCGCCAGCAGCGCTGGCCAGGTTCTCTATAATTCACCCCTCCACTTT	CASSAGQVLYNSPLHF
TRBD1	TRBJ1-3	NA	TRBV10-1	TGCGCCAGCAGTGAGTCTCGGGACAGCCGAAACACCATATATTTT	CASSESRDSRNTIYF
NA	TRBJ1-4	NA	TRBV10-3	TGTGCCACCTCGGTGAGCGATTCTAATGAAAAACTGTTTTTT	CATSVSDSNEKLFF
TRBD1	TRBJ1-2	once	TRBV19	TGTGCCAGTAGTATCAAGGGGGCACAGTATGGCTACACCTTC	CASSIKGAQYGYTF
TRBD1	TRBJ1-6	NA	TRBV19	TGTGCCAGTAGTCCCCAGGACAGGGGTTATTCACCCCTCCACTTT	CASSPQDRGYSPLHF
TRBD1	TRBJ2-1	NA	TRBV11-3	TGTGCCAGCAGCTTATTCGGGACAGGGGTTTCTGACAATGAGCAGTTCTTC	CASSLFGTGVSDNEQFF
TRBD2	TRBJ2-7	NA	TRBV27	TGTGCCAGCAGTTCCGACACGGGACTAGCGGGCCCTTCCTACGAGCAGTACTTC	CASSSDTGLAGPSYEQYF